This T cell receptor beta chain is drawn from a study of blood T cell repertoires in COVID-19. Study-level background: T cells, B-cell-depleted T cells, or PBMCs provided the cDNA or gDNA that served as material.

V was pared by 3 bases and J by 9 bases, with 9 bases of the junction left unmatched. This CDR3 is 14 amino acids long. Germline-derived CDR1 and CDR2 are SGDLS and YYNGEE. Methods used by the authors: Amplification of reference gene primers was used by the study to estimate nucleated cell counts. Repertoires were generated with immunoSEQ multiplex PCR, while TCRdb's copy carries only in-frame clones and drops some. V and J calls and clone size are given by that table; D and trimming were obtained from the DNA. The sample has about 190,000 clones; around 82% are singletons. Participants, about 18 to 90 years old, spanned 25 or so US areas.

Sequencing input: PBMCs or T cells enriched from blood (not recorded which). The rearrangement links TRBV9 to TRBJ2-1; 7 bases are a match to TRBD1. This TCR was recovered from a woman aged 45-60 years with acute COVID-19. This CDR3 reads CASSADRSSFEQFF. In DNA, the CDR3 is TGTGCCAGCAGCGCGGACAGGAGCTCGTTTGAGCAGTTCTTC.